The 22 T cell receptor beta chains reported below all come from one sample, sequenced in a study of blood T cell repertoires in COVID-19. Generated by immunoSEQ multiplex PCR, the TCRdb table keeps only in-frame clones and is missing some. This table holds about 200,000 clones, around 81% found once. The sample was PBMCs or T cells enriched from blood (not recorded which). The receptor source for this set is a woman aged 45-65 years with acute COVID-19.

J is TRBJ2-2 and V is TRBV18, with 7 nucleotides matching TRBD1. The CDR3 runs to 17 residues. In germline, CDR1 is KGHSH, CDR2 LQKENI. The junction had 8 bases not matched to a gene; V was cut back by 4 bases and J by 0 bases. Here the CDR3 reads CASSQTPGTANTGELFF. As DNA, the CDR3 is TGTGCCAGCTCACAAACACCCGGGACAGCGAACACCGGGGAGCTGTTTTTT. The full variable domain, in which reference TRBV18 and TRBJ2-2 provide the parts outside the CDR3, is NAGVMQNPRHLVRRRGQEARLRCSPMKGHSHVYWYRQLPEEGLKFMVYLQKENIIDESGMPKERFSAEFPKEGPSILRIQQVVRGDSAAYFCASSQTPGTANTGELFFGEGSRLTVL.

The CDR3 DNA reads as TGTGCCAGCAGCTTAGTACCAGGGTTGGATACGCAGTATTTT. Protein product: CASSLVPGLDTQYF. The chain has TRBV7-6 and TRBJ2-3, with a possible D match to TRBD1 (5 bases). Trimming stripped 1 base from V and 6 bases from J, with 11 bases between. The CDR3 is made up of 14 amino acids. From germline, CDR1 is SGHVS and CDR2 FNYEAQ.

The genes are TRBV9 and TRBJ2-2; 7 bases align to TRBD1. V dropped 4 bases and J dropped 5; count of bases not matched to a gene: 5. This CDR3 has 14 residues. Germline values: CDR1 SGDLS, CDR2 YYNGEE. The CDR3 nucleotides read TGTGCCAGCAGCTACTCGGGACAGACCGGGGAGCTGTTTTTT. As protein: CASSYSGQTGELFF.

This rearrangement joins TRBV11-2 to TRBJ1-1; TRBD1 agrees at 9 bases. From germline, CDR1 is SGHAT and CDR2 FQNNGV. The V segment lost 0 bases and the J segment 5 bases; nucleotides outside the gene matches: 4. The CDR3 extends over 15 amino acids. DNA for the CDR3: TGTGCCAGCAGCTTAGATGGACAGGGGAATACTGAAGCTTTCTTT. Protein sequence: CASSLDGQGNTEAFF.

The J gene is TRBJ2-7, the V gene TRBV19; TRBD1 matches 10 bases. This CDR3 region has 14 residues. Germline loops: CDR1 LNHDA, CDR2 SQIVND (reference sequence). V was pared by 9 bases and J by 5 bases, with 10 bases of the junction left unmatched. This CDR3 is CASMPAGTGDEQYF. In DNA form, the CDR3 reads TGTGCCAGCATGCCTGCCGGGACAGGGGACGAGCAGTACTTC.

The V gene is TRBV7-6, the J gene TRBJ1-4; TRBD1 is a possible D gene (5 bases). The CDR3 is made up of 17 amino acids. The V end lost 5 bases, the J end lost 3 bases, and 19 bases lay between the germline ends. Germline CDR1 and CDR2: SGHVS and FNYEAQ. The CDR3 is CASSPRGRGSPNEKLFF. CDR3 nucleotides: TGTGCCAGCAGCCCCCGAGGTAGGGGCTCCCCTAATGAAAAACTGTTTTTT.

In its sample, this clone was seen once. The chain combines TRBV11-2 with TRBJ1-3; 9 bases line up with TRBD1. This CDR3 has 15 residues. Looked up from germline, CDR1 is SGHAT and CDR2 is FQNNGV. J gave up 8 bases and V 3 bases, and 8 bases lay outside the gene matches. CDR3 in amino acids: CASSLTGGDSYTIYF. For the CDR3, the DNA is TGTGCCAGCAGCTTGACAGGGGGTGACTCATACACCATATATTTT.

The chain employs TRBV30 and TRBJ1-1, with 10 positions matching TRBD1. CDR1 and CDR2 from the germline V gene are GTSNPN and SVGIG (reference sequence). V lost 4 bases to trimming and J lost 6 bases; unmatched junction nucleotides: 5. CDR3 length: 13 amino acids. The CDR3 loop is CAWTRDRGAEAFF. CDR3 in DNA: TGTGCCTGGACTCGGGACAGGGGCGCTGAAGCTTTCTTT.

This clone was found once. Other nucleotide sequences in the sample specify the same CDR3. The chain recombines TRBV12-3 or TRBV12-4 with TRBJ2-7; D unclear. CDR3 size: 11 residues. Trimming stripped 6 bases from V and 3 bases from J, with 6 bases between. CDR3 loop: CASSPSYEQYF. The CDR3 nucleotides are TGTGCCAGCAGCCCCAGCTACGAGCAGTACTTC.

This chain links TRBV28 with TRBJ1-2; a weak D match, TRBD1 (6 bases). The ends were cut back, 5 bases at V and 8 bases at J, with 9 bases in the middle. Germline V gene sequence: CDR1 MDHEN, CDR2 SYDVKM. CDR3 size: 11 residues. The CDR3 DNA reads as TGTGCCAGCAGTCCAGGGGAAGGCTACACCTTC. Translating gives CASSPGEGYTF.

The V gene is TRBV5-1, the J gene TRBJ2-2; 9 positions match TRBD1. The CDR3 is 15 residues long. Losses at the gene ends were 4 bases for V and 5 bases for J; bases not matched to a gene: 6. Germline CDR1 and CDR2: SGHRS and YFSETQ. The DNA of the CDR3 is TGCGCCAGCAGCCCAGGACAGGGGAGAACCGGGGAGCTGTTTTTT. Translation: CASSPGQGRTGELFF. The entire variable domain, with the rest obtained from reference TRBV5-1 and TRBJ2-2, is as follows: KAGVTQTPRYLIKTRGQQVTLSCSPISGHRSVSWYQQTPGQGLQFLFEYFSETQRNKGNFPGRFSGRQFSNSRSEMNVSTLELGDSALYLCASSPGQGRTGELFFGEGSRLTVL.

This clone was found once. V is TRBV24-1 and J is TRBJ2-2, with 10 bases that match TRBD1. This CDR3 contains 15 residues. J lost 6 bases, V lost 5 bases, and 5 bases had no gene match. The V gene's germline CDR1 is KGHDR and CDR2 SFDVKD. The CDR3 nucleotides are TGTGCCACCAGTGGCGGACAGGGGGTATCCGGGGAGCTGTTTTTT. Residues: CATSGGQGVSGELFF.

This clone has a handful of counts. The chain recombines TRBV7-2 with TRBJ1-1; tentative D call: TRBD1 (6 bases). Looked up from germline, CDR1 is SGHTA and CDR2 is FQGNSA. The CDR3 loop spans 14 amino acids. Between the trimmed V and J ends, which lost 3 bases and 5 bases, there was a span of 13 bases. The CDR3 sequence is CASSLGQMRTEAFF. The CDR3, as DNA: TGTGCCAGCAGCTTGGGACAAATGAGGACTGAAGCTTTCTTT. Using reference TRBV7-2 and TRBJ1-1 for the parts outside the CDR3, the full variable domain is GAGVSQSPSNKVTEKGKDVELRCDPISGHTALYWYRQSLGQGLEFLIYFQGNSAPDKSGLPSDRFSAERTGGSVSTLTIQRTQQEDSAVYLCASSLGQMRTEAFFGQGTRLTVV.

V gene TRBV5-1 combines with J gene TRBJ1-4; D is perhaps TRBD1 (5 bases). Germline loops: CDR1 SGHRS, CDR2 YFSETQ. This CDR3 spans 14 amino acids. With 5 bases removed from V and 8 bases from J, the gap between germline ends came to 16 bases. Here the CDR3 reads CASSQGHQNEKLFF. CDR3 nucleotide sequence: TGCGCCAGCAGTCAGGGCCACCAGAACGAAAAACTGTTTTTT.

The chain couples TRBV28 to TRBJ2-7; 12 nucleotides agree with TRBD2. V lost 2 bases to trimming and J lost 7 bases; unmatched junction nucleotides: 15. CDR1 is MDHEN, CDR2 SYDVKM, per germline. The CDR3 is 18 amino acids. CDR3 sequence (DNA): TGTGCCAGCAGTTTAAAGGTCCGGACTAGCGGGGATACGGGGGAGCAGTACTTC. Translation: CASSLKVRTSGDTGEQYF.

This clone was detected only a few times. The rearrangement joins TRBV3-1 (or the pseudogene TRBV3-2) to TRBJ1-2, with D unclear. Germline CDR1 is LGHDT and CDR2 is YNNKEL (reference sequence). The CDR3 has 11 amino acids. V was clipped by 6 bases and J by 8 bases, with 10 bases between them. The CDR3: CASSRLGGYTF. The CDR3 DNA sequence: TGTGCCAGCAGTCGCCTGGGCGGCTACACCTTC.

The CDR3 spells CASRAGTTNEKLFF. The CDR3 DNA is TGTGCCAGCAGGGCTGGTACAACTAATGAAAAACTGTTTTTT. V usage is TRBV28 and J usage is TRBJ1-4; D gene uncertain. Germline V CDR1 and CDR2: MDHEN, SYDVKM. CDR3 size: 14 residues. With 6 bases removed from V and 0 bases from J, the gap between germline ends came to 8 bases.

This clone has only a few counts. The V call is TRBV21-1, the J call TRBJ1-2; the DNA was not used to check the table's D call, TRBD1. TRBV21-1 has pseudogene status. The length of the CDR3 is 13 residues. The CDR3 loop is CASSNNSNYGYTF. CDR3 in DNA: TGTGCCAGCAGCAATAACAGTAACTATGGCTACACCTTC.

This clone was counted once. V is TRBV30 and J is TRBJ2-7; a possible D gene is TRBD1 (5 bases). V was trimmed by 5 bases and J by 4 bases, leaving 18 bases between them. CDR3 length: 14 residues. CDR1 is GTSNPN, CDR2 SVGIG, per germline (reference sequence). DNA for the CDR3: TGTGCCTGGGCTTTAGGGGCCGTGGGTTACGAGCAGTACTTC. It translates to CAWALGAVGYEQYF.

V gene TRBV9 combines with J gene TRBJ1-5; D perhaps matches TRBD1 (6 bases). Per the germline V gene, CDR1 is SGDLS and CDR2 is YYNGEE. The V gene lost 3 bases and the J gene lost 3 bases, with 28 bases spanning the gap. This CDR3 spans 20 amino acids. CDR3 nucleotide sequence: TGTGCCAGCAGCGGGGAGCTACGGGGGGGCGCGGGACACACCAATCAGCCCCAGCATTTT. It translates to CASSGELRGGAGHTNQPQHF.

CDR3: CASSSPGRDGLENSPLHF. Written as DNA, the CDR3 is TGTGCCAGCAGTTCCCCTGGCAGGGATGGTTTGGAGAATTCACCCCTCCACTTT. The chain uses TRBV27 and TRBJ1-6, with D maybe TRBD1 (5 bases). V shed 4 bases and J shed 7 bases, with 23 bases lying between them. This CDR3 has 18 residues. Germline V gene sequence: CDR1 MNHEY, CDR2 SMNVEV (reference sequence).

This sequence joins TRBV6-6 and TRBJ2-3; possible D gene TRBD1, 5 bases. The germline gives CDR1 MNHNY, CDR2 SVGAGI (reference sequence). The germline V and J ends were trimmed by 4 bases and 10 bases, with 12 bases remaining between them. This CDR3 has 12 amino acids. CDR3: CASSLNPQAQYF. The DNA of the CDR3 is TGTGCCAGCAGTTTGAATCCACAGGCGCAGTATTTT.